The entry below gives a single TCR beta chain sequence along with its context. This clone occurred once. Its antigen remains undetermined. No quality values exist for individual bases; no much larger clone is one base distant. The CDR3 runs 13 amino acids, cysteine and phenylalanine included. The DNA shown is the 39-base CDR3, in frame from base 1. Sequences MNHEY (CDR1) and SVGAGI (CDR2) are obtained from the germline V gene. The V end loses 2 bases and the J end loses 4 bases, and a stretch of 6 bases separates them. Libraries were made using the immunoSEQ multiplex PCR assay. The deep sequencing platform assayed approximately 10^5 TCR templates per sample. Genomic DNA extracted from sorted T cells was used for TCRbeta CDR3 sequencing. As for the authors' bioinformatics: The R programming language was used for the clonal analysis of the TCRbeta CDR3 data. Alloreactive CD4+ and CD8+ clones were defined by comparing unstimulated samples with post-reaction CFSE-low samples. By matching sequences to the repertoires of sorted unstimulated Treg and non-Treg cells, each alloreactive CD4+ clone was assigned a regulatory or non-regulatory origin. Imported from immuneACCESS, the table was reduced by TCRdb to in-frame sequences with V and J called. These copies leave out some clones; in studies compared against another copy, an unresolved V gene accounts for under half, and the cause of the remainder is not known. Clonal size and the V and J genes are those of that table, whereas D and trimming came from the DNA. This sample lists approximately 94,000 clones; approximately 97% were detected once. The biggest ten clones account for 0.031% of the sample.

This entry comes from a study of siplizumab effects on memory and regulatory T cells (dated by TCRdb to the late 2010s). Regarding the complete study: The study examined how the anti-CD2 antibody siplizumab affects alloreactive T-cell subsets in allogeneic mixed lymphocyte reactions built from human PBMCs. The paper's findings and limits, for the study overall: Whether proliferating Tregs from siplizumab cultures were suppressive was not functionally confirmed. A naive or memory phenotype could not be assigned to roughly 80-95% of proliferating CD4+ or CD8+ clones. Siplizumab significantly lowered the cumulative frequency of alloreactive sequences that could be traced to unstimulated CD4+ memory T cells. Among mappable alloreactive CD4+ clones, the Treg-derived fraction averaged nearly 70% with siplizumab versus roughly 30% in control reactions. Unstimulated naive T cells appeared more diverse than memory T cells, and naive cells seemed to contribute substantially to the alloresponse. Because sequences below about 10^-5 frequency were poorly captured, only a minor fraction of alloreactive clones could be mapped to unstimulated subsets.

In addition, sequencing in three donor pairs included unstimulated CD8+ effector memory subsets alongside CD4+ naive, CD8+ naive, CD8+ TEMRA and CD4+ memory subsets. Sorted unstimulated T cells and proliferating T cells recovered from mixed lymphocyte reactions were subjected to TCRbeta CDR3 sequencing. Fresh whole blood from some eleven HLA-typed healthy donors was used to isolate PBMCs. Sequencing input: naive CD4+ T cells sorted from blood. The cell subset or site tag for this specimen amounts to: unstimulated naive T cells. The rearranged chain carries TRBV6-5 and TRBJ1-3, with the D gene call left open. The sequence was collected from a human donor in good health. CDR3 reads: CASSYRPGNTIYF. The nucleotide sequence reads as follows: TGTGCCAGCAGTTACAGACCCGGAAACACCATATATTTT.